These T cell receptor beta chains were read from a single sample in a study of beta chain features in type 1 diabetes. The data were produced by immunoSEQ multiplex PCR, yet TCRdb's version contains in-frame clones alone and is incomplete. The table lists around 320,000 clones, roughly 15% of them singletons. Sequences were obtained from central memory CD4+ T cells from blood. The receptors stem from a man younger than 45 in good health. CDR3s include the opening cysteine and the closing phenylalanine or tryptophan. Each record gives: D gene, V gene, clone size, J gene, CDR3 protein, CDR3 DNA. A D gene is named only where the DNA matches it firmly. Rows may omit the clone size; those that give it use once, few, many or a size class.

>NA|TRBV5-5|many|TRBJ2-1
CASSVTKDNEQFF
TGTGCCAGCAGCGTGACTAAGGATAATGAGCAGTTCTTC
>TRBD2|TRBV7-7|few|TRBJ2-3
CASSLAPLAGDTQYF
TGTGCCAGCAGCTTAGCGCCACTAGCGGGAGATACGCAGTATTTT
>NA|TRBV13|many|TRBJ2-1
CASSLDGTTSHEQFF
TGTGCCAGCAGCTTAGACGGGACCACGAGCCATGAGCAGTTCTTC
>TRBD1|TRBV6-1|NA|TRBJ1-2
CASSRGQGRGYTF
TGTGCCAGCAGTCGGGGACAGGGGAGAGGCTACACCTTC
>NA|TRBV7-2|NA|TRBJ2-3
CASSLGSANTQYF
TGTGCCAGCAGCTTAGGGTCCGCAAATACGCAGTATTTT
>NA|TRBV4-3|NA|TRBJ1-5
CASSPQARVSNQPQHF
TGCGCCAGCAGCCCCCAGGCGAGGGTTAGCAATCAGCCCCAGCATTTT
>TRBD1|TRBV7-2|NA|TRBJ2-1
CASSLRQGAYNEQFF
TGTGCCAGCAGCTTAAGACAGGGGGCCTACAATGAGCAGTTCTTC
>NA|TRBV6-5|NA|TRBJ1-1
CASRQVNTEAFF
TGTGCCAGCAGACAGGTGAACACTGAAGCTTTCTTT
>NA|TRBV11-2|few|TRBJ1-2
CASSLKGTYGYTF
TGTGCCAGCAGCTTAAAGGGGACGTATGGCTACACCTTC
>TRBD2|TRBV5-1|NA|TRBJ2-3
CASSPGGPTDTQYF
TGCGCCAGCAGCCCGGGGGGGCCGACAGATACGCAGTATTTT
>NA|TRBV7-3|NA|TRBJ2-3
CASSLRWDTQYF
TGTGCCAGCAGCTTACGTTGGGATACGCAGTATTTT
>TRBD2|TRBV9|NA|TRBJ2-1
CASSRGGLSYNEQFF
TGTGCCAGCAGCCGCGGGGGGCTCTCCTACAATGAGCAGTTCTTC
>NA|TRBV5-4|few|TRBJ2-5
CASSFKRGVHETQYF
TGTGCCAGCAGCTTTAAGAGGGGGGTTCATGAGACCCAGTACTTC
>NA|TRBV5-4|few|TRBJ1-2
CASSPPGGSSTF
TGTGCCAGCAGCCCGCCGGGGGGGTCCAGCACCTTC
>NA|TRBV7-8|NA|TRBJ1-1
CASSLGGGVAEAFF
TGTGCCAGCAGCCTGGGAGGGGGGGTAGCTGAAGCTTTCTTT
>NA|TRBV11-2|NA|TRBJ1-1
CASSLIPKGTEAFF
TGTGCCAGCAGCTTAATACCGAAGGGGACTGAAGCTTTCTTT
>TRBD2|TRBV5-1|once|TRBJ2-2
CASSSVLAGDLNTGELFF
TGCGCCAGCAGCTCGGTACTAGCGGGGGACCTGAACACCGGGGAGCTGTTTTTT
>NA|TRBV5-4|NA|TRBJ1-2
CASSIGQKANYGYTF
TGTGCCAGCAGCATCGGACAGAAAGCTAACTATGGCTACACCTTC
>TRBD2|TRBV5-6|NA|TRBJ2-3
CASSPPPSGIADTQYF
TGTGCCAGCAGCCCGCCCCCTAGCGGGATCGCAGATACGCAGTATTTT
>NA|TRBV18|NA|TRBJ2-1
CASSPLEPQGPTLSWQFF
TGTGCCAGCTCACCTTTGGAGCCGCAGGGTCCCACGCTAAGTTGGCAGTTCTTC
>NA|TRBV6-1|few|TRBJ2-4
CASSLLFSPQYF
TGTGCCAGCAGCCTACTGTTTTCCCCACAGTACTTC
>TRBD2|TRBV4-1|few|TRBJ2-3
CASSPLEAGGSNTQYF
TGCGCCAGCAGCCCACTAGAAGCGGGGGGGTCAAATACGCAGTATTTT
>TRBD1|TRBV4-3|NA|TRBJ2-7
CASSQDDWTGGTEQYF
TGCGCCAGCAGCCAAGATGACTGGACAGGGGGCACCGAGCAGTACTTC
>NA|TRBV4-1|NA|TRBJ2-7
CASSQVTASYEQYF
TGCGCCAGCAGCCAAGTTACCGCCTCCTACGAGCAGTACTTC
>NA|TRBV5-1|NA|TRBJ2-5
CASSNTQAEETQYF
TGCGCCAGCAGCAATACTCAGGCGGAGGAGACCCAGTACTTC
>NA|TRBV4-1|NA|TRBJ1-6
CASSQGSGVNSPLHF
TGCGCCAGCAGCCAAGGATCCGGGGTAAATTCACCCCTCCACTTT
>NA|TRBV5-4|NA|TRBJ2-3
CASSLPGVDTQYF
TGTGCCAGCAGCTTGCCGGGGGTGGATACGCAGTATTTT
>TRBD2|TRBV5-6|NA|TRBJ2-1
CASSLTSGRNEQFF
TGTGCCAGCAGCTTGACTAGCGGGAGGAATGAGCAGTTCTTC